One and the same sample provided the 17 T cell receptor beta chains below, sequenced in a study of blood T cell repertoires in COVID-19. The protocol was immunoSEQ multiplex PCR, while the TCRdb copy is restricted to in-frame clones and leaves out a portion. The sample has over 150,000 clones, approximately 82% seen once. Sequencing was performed on peripheral blood. The receptors shown here come from a woman aged 80 or over with active or convalescent COVID-19.

The chain links TRBV27 to TRBJ2-1; 12 bases align to TRBD2. Trimming took 6 bases from V and 5 from J; bases not matched to a gene: 2. Germline values: CDR1 MNHEY, CDR2 SMNVEV (reference sequence). The CDR3 contains 14 residues. CDR3 DNA sequence: TGTGCCAGCAGCGGACTAGCGGGGAACAATGAGCAGTTCTTC. It specifies CASSGLAGNNEQFF.

The chain recombines TRBV10-2 with TRBJ1-6, with no clear D. The CDR3 length is 12 residues. Germline CDR1 reads WSHSY; CDR2 reads SAAADI. The V gene lost 4 bases and the J gene lost 14 bases, with 12 bases spanning the gap. CDR3 sequence (DNA): TGCGCCAGCAGTGGCCCCCTAGAGACCCTCCACTTT. Translated: CASSGPLETLHF.

The chain carries TRBV9 and TRBJ1-2; D is uncertain. With 3 bases removed from V and 1 base from J, the gap between germline ends came to 10 bases. Germline V gives CDR1 SGDLS, CDR2 YYNGEE. The length of the CDR3 is 14 residues. The CDR3 spells CASSATGSNYGYTF. In DNA form, the CDR3 reads TGTGCCAGCAGCGCCACGGGGAGTAACTATGGCTACACCTTC.

The V gene is TRBV7-8, the J gene TRBJ2-1, with 10 bases identical to TRBD2. Unmatched junction bases numbered 8, after V lost 10 bases and J lost 8 bases. The germline V gene encodes CDR1 SGHVS and CDR2 FQNEAQ. The length of the CDR3 is 13 residues. The CDR3 DNA is TGTGCCACCCCAAGCGGGAGGGCCTATGAGCAGTTCTTC. Amino acid sequence: CATPSGRAYEQFF.

The V and J genes are TRBV19 and TRBJ2-3, with 7 bases that match TRBD1. Germline CDR1 and CDR2: LNHDA and SQIVND (reference sequence). The V and J ends lost 2 bases and 4 bases, in that order; junction bases with no gene match: 9. This CDR3 spans 16 amino acids. CDR3 sequence reads: CASSIYWQGVPDTQYF. DNA for the CDR3: TGTGCCAGTAGTATATATTGGCAGGGGGTCCCAGATACGCAGTATTTT.

The chain combines TRBV5-5 with TRBJ2-1; D is possibly TRBD1 (5 bases). The germline V gene has CDR1 SGHKS and CDR2 YYEKEE (reference sequence). Trimming stripped 4 bases from V and 6 bases from J, with 8 bases between. This CDR3 spans 12 amino acids. CDR3 protein: CASSPDSNEQFF. As DNA, the CDR3 is TGTGCCAGCAGCCCAGACAGCAATGAGCAGTTCTTC.

The genes are TRBV5-5 and TRBJ2-5; possibly TRBD1 for D (6 bases). Germline V gives CDR1 SGHKS, CDR2 YYEKEE (reference sequence). The length of the CDR3 is 14 residues. V lost 4 bases to trimming and J lost 9 bases, with 19 bases between them. CDR3 sequence reads: CASSLGQLQLPQYF. The CDR3 DNA reads TGTGCCAGCAGCCTTGGACAGCTCCAATTACCCCAGTACTTC.

The chain links TRBV4-1 to TRBJ2-7; 7 positions agree with TRBD1. CDR1 and CDR2 from the germline V gene are MGHRA and YSYEKL. The CDR3 spans 14 residues. The trim removed 2 bases at V and 6 bases at J, leaving 7 bases unmatched. The CDR3 DNA reads TGCGCCAGCAGCCAAATCCGGGACAGCTCCGAGCAGTACTTC. Translating gives CASSQIRDSSEQYF.

This clone has a handful of counts. This chain links TRBV5-3 with TRBJ1-2, with TRBD1 matching over 9 bases. TRBV5-3 is assigned to the ORF class and has an uncertain function. V shed 4 bases and J 7 bases; nucleotides not matched to a gene: 11. The CDR3 contains 15 residues. This chain's CDR3 is CARSIAGQGLRGYTF. The CDR3, as DNA: TGTGCCAGAAGCATCGCCGGACAGGGGCTTCGTGGCTACACCTTC.

The chain is built from TRBV27 and TRBJ2-7; the match to TRBD2 covers 8 bases. V lost 7 bases to trimming and J lost 7 bases; unmatched junction nucleotides: 9. The CDR3 extends over 13 amino acids. CDR1 MNHEY and CDR2 SMNVEV come from the germline V gene (reference sequence). CDR3 nucleotides: TGTGCCAGCACCGGACTAGCTGAAAGGGAGCAGTACTTC. It yields the protein CASTGLAEREQYF.

The chain uses TRBV5-1 and TRBJ2-1; 13 positions match TRBD2. Germline V gene lookup returns CDR1 SGHRS and CDR2 YFSETQ. J gave up 8 bases and V 4 bases, and 12 bases lay outside the gene matches. CDR3 length: 17 amino acids. CDR3 in DNA: TGCGCCAGCAGCCGCGGACTAGCGGGGGCTGCTTTGGATGAGCAGTTCTTC. It translates to CASSRGLAGAALDEQFF.

This chain uses TRBV6-6 with TRBJ1-3, with D perhaps matching TRBD1 (6 bases). Deletions cut 5 bases from V and 0 bases from J, with 11 bases between. Per the germline V gene, CDR1 is MNHNY and CDR2 is SVGAGI (reference sequence). The CDR3 sequence is 15 residues long. The CDR3 loop reads CASSLDRHSGNTIYF. In DNA form, the CDR3 reads TGTGCCAGCAGTCTAGACAGGCACTCTGGAAACACCATATATTTT.

This chain uses TRBV4-1 with TRBJ1-2; D uncertain. This CDR3 is built from 14 residues. Per germline, CDR1 MGHRA and CDR2 YSYEKL. V was cut by 3 bases and J by 7 bases, with 15 bases left in between. The CDR3 bases are TGCGCCAGCAGCCATCCCGGGAGGTTCCTTGGCTACACCTTC. Protein product: CASSHPGRFLGYTF.

The chain couples TRBV6-4 to TRBJ2-1; 7 positions agree with TRBD2. Germline V gene lookup returns CDR1 MRHNA and CDR2 SNTAGT. Germline trimming cut 1 base from V and 4 bases from J; bases unmatched to any gene: 7. The CDR3 is 16 amino acids. CDR3 bases: TGTGCCAGCAGTGACTTTTCCTCAGCGGGGTACAATGAGCAGTTCTTC. This encodes CASSDFSSAGYNEQFF.

The chain recombines TRBV11-2 with TRBJ2-7; D is undetermined. Germline lookup yields CDR1 SGHAT and CDR2 FQNNGV. V shed 2 bases and J shed 1 base, with 6 bases lying between them. This CDR3 has 13 amino acids. Written as DNA, the CDR3 is TGTGCCAGCAGCTTACCGAGATCCTACGAGCAGTACTTC. This translates into CASSLPRSYEQYF.

V gene TRBV6-4 combines with J gene TRBJ1-2, with 8 positions matching TRBD1. Germline V gene sequence: CDR1 MRHNA, CDR2 SNTAGT. Losses at the gene ends were 3 bases for V and 4 bases for J; bases not matched to a gene: 10. This CDR3 spans 16 amino acids. The chain's CDR3 is CASSEKVGTGLYGYTF. In DNA, the CDR3 is TGTGCCAGCAGTGAAAAGGTTGGGACAGGTCTCTATGGCTACACCTTC.

This clone was observed once. The chain uses TRBV7-3 and TRBJ2-3; 9 nucleotides match TRBD1. V trimming: 1 base; J trimming: 1 base; junction bases outside the gene matches: 0. Per the germline V gene, CDR1 is SGHTA and CDR2 is FQGTGA. The CDR3 extends over 15 amino acids. For the CDR3, the DNA is TGTGCCAGCAGCTTAAGGACAGGGGGCACAGATACGCAGTATTTT. The encoded protein is CASSLRTGGTDTQYF.